One and the same sample provided the 23 T cell receptor beta chains below, sequenced in a study of identical twins (dated by TCRdb to 2016 to 2018). The library was obtained by 5' RACE. The reads were generated on an Illumina HiSeq 2000. The public reads were run again by TCRdb, first through fastp at Q25 and then through MiXCR, and only productive beta chains were kept. Identical CDR3 protein sequences are pooled into one entry, listed with their most common genes and DNA. The sample data list approximately 1.8 million distinct CDR3 sequences, and more than 30% of these were observed just once. The ten largest clones represent about 0.25% of the sample. Sequenced input: cord blood. These receptors all come from a newborn girl in good health.

For the CDR3, the DNA is TGCAGCGTCCCCGAGGGGGCGGTTAACACTGAAGCTTTCTTT. It yields the protein CSVPEGAVNTEAFF. V gene TRBV29-1 combines with J gene TRBJ1-1; the match to TRBD1 covers 7 bases. CDR1 and CDR2 from the germline V gene are SQVTM and ANQGSEA. This CDR3 has 14 amino acids. Losses at the gene ends were 6 bases for V and 2 bases for J; bases not matched to a gene: 9.

CDR3 loop: CASRRGQTSNYGYTF. CDR3 sequence (DNA): TGTGCCAGCAGGCGTGGACAGACCTCTAACTATGGCTACACCTTC. The chain has TRBV5-5 and TRBJ1-2, with D possibly TRBD1 on 6 matching bases. The germline gives CDR1 SGHKS, CDR2 YYEKEE (reference sequence). The CDR3 spans 15 residues. Trimming took 5 bases from V and 0 from J, leaving 14 bases between them.

CDR3 loop: CASRDRGPDTGELFF. CDR3 nucleotides: TGTGCCAGCAGGGACAGGGGGCCGGACACCGGGGAGCTGTTTTTT. The chain couples TRBV28 to TRBJ2-2; 11 bases are a match to TRBD1. V gave up 6 bases and J gave up 3 bases; unmatched junction bases: 3. Germline V gene lookup returns CDR1 MDHEN and CDR2 SYDVKM. This CDR3 region has 15 residues.

The chain is built from TRBV4-2 and TRBJ2-7; the match to TRBD1 covers 8 bases. Germline V gene lookup returns CDR1 LGHNA and CDR2 YNFKEQ. This CDR3 comprises 16 residues. J was trimmed by 5 bases and V by 1 base; bases with no gene match: 10. CDR3 bases: TGTGCCAGCAGCCAAGCGGCCGGACAGGGTATACACGAGCAGTACTTC. The encoded protein is CASSQAAGQGIHEQYF.

This clonotype was found a few times. The V gene is TRBV29-1, the J gene TRBJ1-1, with 9 bases identical to TRBD1. Looked up from germline, CDR1 is SQVTM and CDR2 is ANQGSEA. The CDR3 has 14 amino acids. With 6 bases clipped from V and 1 base from J, the junction kept 6 bases outside the gene matches. The CDR3 sequence is CSVVQGARNTEAFF. The CDR3 region has the DNA TGCAGCGTCGTACAGGGGGCGCGGAACACTGAAGCTTTCTTT. Variable domain in full (rest from reference TRBV29-1 and TRBJ1-1): SAVISQKPSRDICQRGTSLTIQCQVDSQVTMMFWYRQQPGQSLTLIATANQGSEATYESGFVIDKFPISRPNLTFSTLTVSNMSPEDSSIYLCSVVQGARNTEAFFGQGTRLTVV.

A few counts support this clonotype. This chain joins TRBV19 and TRBJ2-3, with 14 nucleotides matching TRBD2. The CDR3 has 15 amino acids. V trimming: 8 bases; J trimming: 5 bases; junction bases outside the gene matches: 6. Germline V lookup: CDR1 LNHDA, CDR2 SQIVND (reference sequence). CDR3 sequence reads: CASSTSGRGRDTQYF. CDR3 DNA sequence: TGTGCCAGTTCGACTAGCGGGAGGGGGAGAGATACGCAGTATTTT.

The gene calls are TRBV6-5 and TRBJ1-5, with no clear D. Germline V gives CDR1 MNHEY, CDR2 SVGAGI. Trimming shortened V by 5 bases and J by 0 bases, and 11 bases separated the two germline ends. This CDR3 comprises 15 residues. The CDR3 DNA sequence: TGTGCCAGCAGTGAGCACGGCTTTAGCAATCAGCCCCAGCATTTT. Protein product: CASSEHGFSNQPQHF.

V is TRBV20-1 and J is TRBJ2-7, with no clear D. Trimming shortened V by 3 bases and J by 0 bases, and 12 bases separated the two germline ends. The CDR3 is 14 residues long. Germline values: CDR1 DFQATT, CDR2 SNEGSKA (reference sequence). This CDR3 reads CSASPWTPSYEQYF. CDR3 bases: TGCAGTGCTAGTCCCTGGACCCCCTCCTACGAGCAGTACTTC.

This chain links TRBV9 with TRBJ2-7; TRBD1 agrees at 8 bases. The J call may be mistaken, given a closer DNA end match to TRBJ2-5. Germline lookup yields CDR1 SGDLS and CDR2 YYNGEE. This CDR3 comprises 14 residues. The CDR3 loop is CASSVRTGPETQYF. DNA for the CDR3: TGTGCCAGCAGCGTTCGGACAGGGCCGGAGACCCAGTACTTC.

This clonotype was counted a few times. The chain is built from TRBV27 and TRBJ2-1; TRBD2 aligns across 16 bases. Germline CDR1 and CDR2: MNHEY and SMNVEV (reference sequence). The CDR3 length is 19 residues. V was clipped by 8 bases and J by 2 bases; unmatched bases: 12. The CDR3 region is CASRPSPGLAGGPYNEQFF. Written as DNA, the CDR3 is TGTGCCAGCCGCCCATCTCCGGGACTAGCGGGAGGGCCCTACAATGAGCAGTTCTTC.

J is TRBJ2-3 and V is TRBV18; no clear D. The CDR3 has 13 amino acids. V lost 2 bases, J lost 5 bases, and 8 bases lay in between. Per germline, CDR1 KGHSH and CDR2 LQKENI. CDR3 loop: CASSPSVGDTQYF. For the CDR3, the DNA is TGTGCCAGCTCACCATCGGTGGGAGATACGCAGTATTTT.

Regarding this clonotype: At one of its ends the junction is not consistent with the germline gene, which may arise from a read error. This chain connects TRBV18 to TRBJ2-3, with unresolved D. CDR1 and CDR2 from the germline V gene are KGHSH and LQKENI. The CDR3 loop spans 14 amino acids. The CDR3 region has the DNA TGTGCCAGCTCGTCCCAGGTTTCCACAGATACGCGGTATTTT. It yields the protein CASSSQVSTDTRYF. Based on the CDR3 plus reference TRBV18 and TRBJ2-3, the full variable domain is NAGVMQNPRHLVRRRGQEARLRCSPMKGHSHVYWYRQLPEEGLKFMVYLQKENIIDESGMPKERFSAEFPKEGPSILRIQQVVRGDSAAYFCASSSQVSTDTRYFGPGTRLTVL.

This clonotype came up many times. V gene TRBV28 combines with J gene TRBJ2-6; D gene unclear. Germline V gives CDR1 MDHEN, CDR2 SYDVKM. Between the trimmed V and J ends, which lost 2 bases and 0 bases, there was a span of 8 bases. The CDR3 contains 16 residues. For the CDR3, the DNA is TGTGCCAGCAGTTTAGCTCAGTTCTCTGGGGCCAACGTCCTGACTTTC. Protein: CASSLAQFSGANVLTF.

This clonotype was seen only a few times. V gene TRBV28 combines with J gene TRBJ2-7, with 11 bases that match TRBD2. There are 15 residues in the CDR3. After removal of 0 bases from V and 5 bases from J, the junction contained 3 bases not matched to a gene. CDR1 and CDR2 from the germline V gene are MDHEN and SYDVKM. CDR3 region: CASSLWTSGINEQYF. The CDR3 DNA sequence: TGTGCCAGCAGTTTATGGACTAGCGGGATCAACGAGCAGTACTTC.

The table lists this clonotype with many counts. The chain carries TRBV29-1 and TRBJ2-7; D is possibly TRBD1 (5 bases). Trimming left V 3 bases short and J 2 bases short, with 14 bases between. CDR1 SQVTM and CDR2 ANQGSEA come from the germline V gene. This CDR3 comprises 14 residues. The CDR3 coding sequence is TGCAGCGTTGAGCCCAGGGTGGGCGCCTACGAGCAGTACTTC. Protein product: CSVEPRVGAYEQYF.

V gene TRBV5-1 combines with J gene TRBJ2-7; 8 bases align to TRBD1. V lost 2 bases to trimming and J lost 0 bases; unmatched junction nucleotides: 7. This CDR3 has 16 residues. CDR1 and CDR2 from the germline V gene are SGHRS and YFSETQ. In DNA form, the CDR3 reads TGCGCCAGCAGCTTCAGGGGGCGGGAAAGCTCCTACGAGCAGTACTTC. Residues: CASSFRGRESSYEQYF. The full variable domain, its missing parts supplied by reference TRBV5-1 and TRBJ2-7, is KAGVTQTPRYLIKTRGQQVTLSCSPISGHRSVSWYQQTPGQGLQFLFEYFSETQRNKGNFPGRFSGRQFSNSRSEMNVSTLELGDSALYLCASSFRGRESSYEQYFGPGTRLTVT.

This clonotype turned up a few times. V usage is TRBV7-9 and J usage is TRBJ2-1; TRBD2 matches 11 bases. V shed 1 base, J shed 5 bases, and the junction held 10 bases outside the gene matches. The CDR3 covers 18 residues. Looked up from germline, CDR1 is SEHNR and CDR2 is FQNEAQ (reference sequence). In DNA form, the CDR3 reads TGTGCCAGCAGCTTAGGGGGGTTTCCGGGACTAGCGGACAATGAGCAGTTCTTC. This translates into CASSLGGFPGLADNEQFF.

This clonotype was counted only a few times. This chain uses TRBV6-5 with TRBJ2-2; D perhaps matches TRBD1 (6 bases). The V gene's germline CDR1 is MNHEY and CDR2 SVGAGI. Trimming left V 5 bases short and J 7 bases short, with 17 bases between. CDR3 length equals 15 residues. The chain's CDR3 is CASSTPYIGGGELFF. The CDR3 region has the DNA TGTGCCAGCAGTACACCCTACATAGGGGGCGGGGAGCTGTTTTTT.

This clonotype was seen more than once but under ten times. The chain has TRBV27 and TRBJ1-3; the match to TRBD1 covers 8 bases. Germline CDR1 MNHEY, CDR2 SMNVEV (reference sequence). V dropped 0 bases and J dropped 4; count of bases not matched to a gene: 8. The CDR3 is made up of 17 amino acids. The CDR3 DNA reads TGTGCCAGCAGTTTATCGTTTAAGACAGGGGTGGGAAACACCATATATTTT. Its translation is CASSLSFKTGVGNTIYF.

This clonotype was counted a few times. The chain links TRBV10-3 to TRBJ2-1; TRBD2 matches at 9 bases. After removal of 2 bases from V and 6 bases from J, the junction contained 5 bases not matched to a gene. The CDR3 consists of 15 residues. Germline values: CDR1 ENHRY, CDR2 SYGVKD. In nucleotides, the CDR3 is TGTGCCATCAGTGAGAGGGTAGCGGGAGCCAATGAGCAGTTCTTC. This sequence encodes CAISERVAGANEQFF.

The rearrangement joins TRBV7-9 to TRBJ2-1; 8 bases are shared with TRBD2. Germline CDR1 reads SEHNR; CDR2 reads FQNEAQ (reference sequence). The V gene end was trimmed by 2 bases and the J gene end by 2 bases; junction bases not matched to a gene: 8. The CDR3 contains 17 residues. The DNA of the CDR3 is TGTGCCAGCAGCTTAAGTCCGGGACTAGTGCCCTACAATGAGCAGTTCTTC. Translated, it gives CASSLSPGLVPYNEQFF.

V and J are TRBV20-1 and TRBJ2-5; 12 nucleotides line up with TRBD2. The DNA end is more similar to TRBJ2-7, so the J call may be wrong. Germline loops: CDR1 DFQATT, CDR2 SNEGSKA (reference sequence). The CDR3 consists of 13 residues. The CDR3 region has the DNA TGCAGTGCTAGAGGGACTAGCGGGGACGAGCAGTACTTC. Translated: CSARGTSGDEQYF.

The chain is built from TRBV13 and TRBJ2-1; 7 nucleotides line up with TRBD2. The CDR3 is made up of 17 amino acids. Trimming at V came to 0 bases and at J to 3 bases, leaving 8 bases not matched to a gene. Germline V gene data show CDR1 as PRHDT and CDR2 as FYEKMQ (reference sequence). In DNA, the CDR3 is TGTGCCAGCAGCTTAGGCCGTGGCGGGAGTAACTACAATGAGCAGTTCTTC. Its protein is CASSLGRGGSNYNEQFF.